This T cell receptor (beta chain) was retrieved from a study of response to subunit inactivated influenza vaccine. This clonotype showed up just a few times. TCRdb fed the RT-PCR reads into MiXCR, producing one record per CDR3 protein. The sample has about 480,000 distinct CDR3 sequences; 13% are singletons. The sequence was obtained from a man aged 50 or older who received an inactivated influenza vaccine. The sequences come from PBMCs from blood, collected 40 to 50 days after vaccination.

CDR3 residues: CASRGPGNQPQHF. Written as DNA, the CDR3 is TGTGCCAGCCGTGGGCCGGGCAATCAGCCCCAGCATTTT. The rearrangement links TRBV28 to TRBJ1-5, with unresolved D. The germline CDR1 and CDR2 sequences are MDHEN and SYDVKM. The CDR3 runs to 13 residues. V was shortened by 8 bases and J by 2 bases, with 10 bases between the two germline ends.